This T cell receptor (beta chain) was recorded in a study of Ad26.COV2.S vaccination and SARS-CoV-2 variants. Study results and limitations: The authors reported substantial breadth in spike-specific CD8+ and CD4+ T cell responses after vaccination.

CDR3 length equals 15 residues. V was clipped by 3 bases and J by 5 bases, with 17 bases between them. Germline lookup yields CDR1 MDHEN and CDR2 SYDVKM. As for this clone: Its antigen is not identified.

Clones were sequenced by immunoSEQ multiplex PCR, and TCRdb holds only the in-frame ones, with some missing. Altogether 510,000 or so clones are present, 87% being singletons, with the ten largest covering 9.5% to 15%. Documented treatment: about 20 received Ad26.COV2.S at low or high dose, single or two shots; 5 received placebo; per-sample allocation not given. Vaccine and placebo recipients were sampled on day 63 after the first injection. The study used a vaccine consisting of an Ad26 vector that expressed Wuhan-strain SARS-CoV-2 spike. The sequence was collected from a person between 18 and 60 years old who received the Ad26.COV2.S COVID-19 vaccine or a placebo. This chain connects TRBV28 to TRBJ2-7; TRBD1 is a possible D gene (6 bases). The sample here was peripheral blood, taken in a trial of Ad26.COV2.S vaccine versus placebo. The CDR3 sequence: CASSLMQGNLNEQYF. CDR3 nucleotide sequence: TGTGCCAGCAGTTTGATGCAGGGGAACCTAAACGAGCAGTACTTC. Using reference TRBV28 and TRBJ2-7 for the parts outside the CDR3, the full variable domain is DVKVTQSSRYLVKRTGEKVFLECVQDMDHENMFWYRQDPGLGLRLIYFSYDVKMKEKGDIPEGYSVSREKKERFSLILESASTNQTSMYLCASSLMQGNLNEQYFGPGTRLTVT.